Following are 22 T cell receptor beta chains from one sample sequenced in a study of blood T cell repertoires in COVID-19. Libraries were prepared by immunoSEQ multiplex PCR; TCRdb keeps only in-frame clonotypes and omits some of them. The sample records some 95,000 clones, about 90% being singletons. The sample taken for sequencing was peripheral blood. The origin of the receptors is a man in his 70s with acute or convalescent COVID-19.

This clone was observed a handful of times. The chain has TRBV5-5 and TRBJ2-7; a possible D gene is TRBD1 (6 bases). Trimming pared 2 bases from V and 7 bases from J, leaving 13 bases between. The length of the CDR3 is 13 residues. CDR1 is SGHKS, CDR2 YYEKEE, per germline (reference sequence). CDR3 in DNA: TGTGCCAGCAGCTTAGGACAGCAGAAGGAGCAGTACTTC. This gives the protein CASSLGQQKEQYF.

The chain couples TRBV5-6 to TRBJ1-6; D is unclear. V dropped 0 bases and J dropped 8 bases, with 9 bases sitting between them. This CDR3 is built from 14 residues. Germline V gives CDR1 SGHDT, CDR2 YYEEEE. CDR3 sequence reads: CASSLAGNHSPLHF. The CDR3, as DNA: TGTGCCAGCAGCTTGGCGGGGAACCATTCACCCCTCCACTTT.

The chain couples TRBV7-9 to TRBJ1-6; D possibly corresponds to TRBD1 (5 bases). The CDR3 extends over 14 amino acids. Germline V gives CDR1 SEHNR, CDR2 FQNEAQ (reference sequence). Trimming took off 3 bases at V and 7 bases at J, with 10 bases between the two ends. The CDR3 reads CASSLVTGNSPLHF. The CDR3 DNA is TGTGCCAGCAGCTTGGTAACAGGAAATTCACCCCTCCACTTT.

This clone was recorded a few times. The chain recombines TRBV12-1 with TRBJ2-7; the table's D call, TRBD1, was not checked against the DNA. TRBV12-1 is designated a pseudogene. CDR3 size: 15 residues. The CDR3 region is CASSPEGQARGEQYV. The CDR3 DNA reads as TGTGCCAGCAGCCCCGAGGGACAGGCCCGCGGCGAGCAGTACGTC.

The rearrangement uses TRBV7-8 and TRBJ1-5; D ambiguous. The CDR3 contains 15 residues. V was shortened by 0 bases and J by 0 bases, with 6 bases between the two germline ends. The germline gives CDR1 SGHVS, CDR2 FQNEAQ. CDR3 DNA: TGTGCCAGCAGCTTAGCCCGACTTAGCAATCAGCCCCAGCATTTT. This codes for CASSLARLSNQPQHF.

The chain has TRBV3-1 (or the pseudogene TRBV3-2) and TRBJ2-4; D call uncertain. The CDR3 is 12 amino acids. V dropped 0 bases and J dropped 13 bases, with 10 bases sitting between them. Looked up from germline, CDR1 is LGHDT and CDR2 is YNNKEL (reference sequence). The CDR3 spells CASSQEASAQYF. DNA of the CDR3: TGTGCCAGCAGCCAAGAGGCAAGCGCCCAGTACTTC.

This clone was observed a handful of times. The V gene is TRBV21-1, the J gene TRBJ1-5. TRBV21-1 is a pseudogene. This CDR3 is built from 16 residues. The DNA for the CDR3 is TGTGCCAGCAGCCCCGAGGAGGGTCGATGCAATCAGCCCCAGCATTTT. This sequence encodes CASSPEEGRCNQPQHF.

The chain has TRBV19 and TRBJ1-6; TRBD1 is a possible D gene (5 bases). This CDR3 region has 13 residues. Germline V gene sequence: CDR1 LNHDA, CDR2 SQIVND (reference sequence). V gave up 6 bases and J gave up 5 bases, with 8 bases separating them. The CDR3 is CASSREDNSPLHF. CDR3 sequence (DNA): TGTGCCAGTAGCAGGGAGGATAATTCACCCCTCCACTTT.

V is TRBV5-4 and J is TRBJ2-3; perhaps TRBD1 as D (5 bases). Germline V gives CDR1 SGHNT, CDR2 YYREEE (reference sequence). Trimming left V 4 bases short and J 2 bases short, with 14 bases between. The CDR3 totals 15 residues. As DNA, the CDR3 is TGTGCCAGCAGCCCCACGACAGAGTTCACAGATACGCAGTATTTT. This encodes CASSPTTEFTDTQYF. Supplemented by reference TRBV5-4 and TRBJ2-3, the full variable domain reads ETGVTQSPTHLIKTRGQQVTLRCSSQSGHNTVSWYQQALGQGPQFIFQYYREEENGRGNFPPRFSGLQFPNYSSELNVNALELDDSALYLCASSPTTEFTDTQYFGPGTRLTVL.

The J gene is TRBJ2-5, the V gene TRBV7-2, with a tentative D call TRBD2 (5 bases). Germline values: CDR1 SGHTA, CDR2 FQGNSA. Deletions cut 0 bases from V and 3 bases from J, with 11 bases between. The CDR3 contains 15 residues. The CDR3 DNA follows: TGTGCCAGCAGCTTAGCGCGGACTGCTGAAGAGACCCAGTACTTC. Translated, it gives CASSLARTAEETQYF.

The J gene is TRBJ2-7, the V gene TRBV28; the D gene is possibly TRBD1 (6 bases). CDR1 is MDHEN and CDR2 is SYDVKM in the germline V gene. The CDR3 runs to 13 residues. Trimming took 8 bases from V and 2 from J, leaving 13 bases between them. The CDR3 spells CASGGQFPYEQYF. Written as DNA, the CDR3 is TGTGCCAGCGGGGGACAATTCCCCTACGAGCAGTACTTC.

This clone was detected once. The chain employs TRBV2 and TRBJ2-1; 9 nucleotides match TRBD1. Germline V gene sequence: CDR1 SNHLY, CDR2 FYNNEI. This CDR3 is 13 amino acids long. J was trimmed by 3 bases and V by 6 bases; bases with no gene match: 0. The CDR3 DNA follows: TGTGCCAGCAGGGACAGGGGCTACAATGAGCAGTTCTTC. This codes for CASRDRGYNEQFF.

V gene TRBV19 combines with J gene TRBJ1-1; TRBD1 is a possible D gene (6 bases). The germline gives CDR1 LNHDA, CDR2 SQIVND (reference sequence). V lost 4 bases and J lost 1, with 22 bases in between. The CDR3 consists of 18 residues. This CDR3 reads CASSTNYRVYVPNTEAFF. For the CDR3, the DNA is TGTGCCAGTAGTACCAACTACAGGGTTTATGTCCCGAACACTGAAGCTTTCTTT.

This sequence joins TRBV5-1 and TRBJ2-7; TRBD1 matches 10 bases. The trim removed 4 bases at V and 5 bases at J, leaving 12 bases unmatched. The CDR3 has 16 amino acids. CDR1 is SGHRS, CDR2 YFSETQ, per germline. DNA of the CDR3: TGCGCCAGCAGCCGAGGGGCGGGACAGGGGTACGACGAGCAGTACTTC. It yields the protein CASSRGAGQGYDEQYF.

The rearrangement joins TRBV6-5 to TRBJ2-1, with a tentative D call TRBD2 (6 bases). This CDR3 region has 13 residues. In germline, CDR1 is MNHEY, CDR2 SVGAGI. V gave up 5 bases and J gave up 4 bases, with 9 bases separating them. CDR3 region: CASSTGLYNEQFF. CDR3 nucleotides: TGTGCCAGCAGTACGGGACTTTACAATGAGCAGTTCTTC.

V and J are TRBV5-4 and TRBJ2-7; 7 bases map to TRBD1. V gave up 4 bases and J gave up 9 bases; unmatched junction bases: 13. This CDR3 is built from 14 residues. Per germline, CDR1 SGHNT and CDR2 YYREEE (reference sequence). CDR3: CASSADRAKGGQYF. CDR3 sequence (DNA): TGTGCCAGCAGCGCAGACAGGGCCAAAGGCGGGCAGTACTTC.

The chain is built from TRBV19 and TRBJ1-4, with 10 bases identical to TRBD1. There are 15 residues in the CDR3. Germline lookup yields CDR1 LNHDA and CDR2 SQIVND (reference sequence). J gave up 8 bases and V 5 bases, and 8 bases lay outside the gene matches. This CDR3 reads CASSASGTGVEKLFF. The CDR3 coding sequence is TGTGCCAGTAGTGCGTCCGGGACAGGGGTGGAAAAACTGTTTTTT. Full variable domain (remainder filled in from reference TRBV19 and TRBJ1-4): DGGITQSPKYLFRKEGQNVTLSCEQNLNHDAMYWYRQDPGQGLRLIYYSQIVNDFQKGDIAEGYSVSREKKESFPLTVTSAQKNPTAFYLCASSASGTGVEKLFFGSGTQLSVL.

The CDR3 is CASSPGGWNYNEQFF. CDR3 nucleotide sequence: TGTGCCAGCAGCCCGGGGGGATGGAACTACAATGAGCAGTTCTTC. This chain joins TRBV5-6 and TRBJ2-1; 7 bases agree with TRBD2. Germline V gives CDR1 SGHDT, CDR2 YYEEEE. V trimming: 4 bases; J trimming: 3 bases; junction bases outside the gene matches: 7. This CDR3 spans 15 amino acids.

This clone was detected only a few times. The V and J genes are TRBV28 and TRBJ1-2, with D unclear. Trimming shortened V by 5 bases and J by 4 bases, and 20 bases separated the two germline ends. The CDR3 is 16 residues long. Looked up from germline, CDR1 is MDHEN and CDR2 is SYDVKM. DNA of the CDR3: TGTGCCAGCAGTCGTGTATCGGAGACGCTAACCTATGGCTACACCTTC. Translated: CASSRVSETLTYGYTF.

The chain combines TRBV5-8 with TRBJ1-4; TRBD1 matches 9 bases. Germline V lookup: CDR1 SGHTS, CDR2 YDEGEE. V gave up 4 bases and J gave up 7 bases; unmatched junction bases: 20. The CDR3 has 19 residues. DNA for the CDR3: TGTGCCAGCAGCCCCCTTGGGATGGGACAGGGCCGTGTATTTGAAAAACTGTTTTTT. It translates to CASSPLGMGQGRVFEKLFF.

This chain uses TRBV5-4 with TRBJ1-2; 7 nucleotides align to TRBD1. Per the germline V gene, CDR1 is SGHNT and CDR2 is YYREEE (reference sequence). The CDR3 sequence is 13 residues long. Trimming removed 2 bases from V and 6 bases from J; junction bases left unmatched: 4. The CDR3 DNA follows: TGTGCCAGCAGCTTCGGGACAGACGATGGCTACACCTTC. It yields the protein CASSFGTDDGYTF.

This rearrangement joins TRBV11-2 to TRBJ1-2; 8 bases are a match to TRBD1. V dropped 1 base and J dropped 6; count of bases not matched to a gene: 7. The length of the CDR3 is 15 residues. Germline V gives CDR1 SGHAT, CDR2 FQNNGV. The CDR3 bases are TGTGCCAGCAGCTTAGTGGCACAGGGGGTGGATGGCTACACCTTC. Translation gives CASSLVAQGVDGYTF. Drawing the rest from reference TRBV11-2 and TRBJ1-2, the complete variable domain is EAGVAQSPRYKIIEKRQSVAFWCNPISGHATLYWYQQILGQGPKLLIQFQNNGVVDDSQLPKDRFSAERLKGVDSTLKIQPAKLEDSAVYLCASSLVAQGVDGYTFGSGTRLTVV.